A single sample gave rise to the 18 T cell receptor beta chains below, sequenced in a study of shared clonotypes between healthy human individuals. Profiled with immunoSEQ multiplex PCR; TCRdb holds only in-frame clones, not every one. The repertoire has fewer than 650,000 clones, approximately 80% of them found once; the top ten carry 10% to 15%. Material for sequencing was PBMCs. The receptors were gathered from a woman aged 40 to 50 in good health. Some clones in this sample may be carry-over from other donors' samples.

With respect to this clone: A read error may be the cause here, since a much bigger clone is one base away. The identical CDR3 is also encoded by other nucleotide sequences in the sample. This chain uses TRBV5-4 with TRBJ2-2; 7 nucleotides align to TRBD2. Germline V gene data show CDR1 as SGHNT and CDR2 as YYREEE (reference sequence). The length of the CDR3 is 13 residues. This chain's CDR3 is CASSLGGFGELFF. For the CDR3, the DNA is TGCGCCAGCAGCTTGGGGGGGTTCGGGGAGCTGTTTTTT.

This clone was seen once. The chain carries TRBV5-1 and TRBJ2-3; maybe TRBD1 (6 bases). The CDR3 totals 14 residues. Germline V CDR1 and CDR2: SGHRS, YFSETQ. With 4 bases removed from V and 1 base from J, the gap between germline ends came to 10 bases. The CDR3 nucleotides read TGCGCCAGCAGCCTGAGACAGGGCACAGATACGCAGTATTTT. Protein sequence: CASSLRQGTDTQYF.

The chain employs TRBV9 and TRBJ2-7, with D tentatively TRBD1 (5 bases). The length of the CDR3 is 14 residues. V was pared by 0 bases and J by 2 bases, with 9 bases between. CDR1 SGDLS and CDR2 YYNGEE come from the germline V gene. The CDR3 DNA sequence: TGTGCCAGCAGCGTAGCAGGGAACCCCTACGAGCAGTACTTC. Amino acid sequence: CASSVAGNPYEQYF.

The chain uses TRBV28 and TRBJ2-1; D unresolved. CDR3 length: 12 amino acids. Trimming pared 1 base from V and 10 bases from J, leaving 8 bases between. Germline-derived CDR1 and CDR2 are MDHEN and SYDVKM. The CDR3 nucleotides are TGTGCCAGCAGTTTATTGGCAGGCGAGCAGTTCTTC. Protein product: CASSLLAGEQFF.

Here the CDR3 reads CASSTGTSGFGTDTQYF. The DNA for the CDR3 is TGCGCCAGCAGCACCGGGACTAGCGGGTTTGGCACAGATACGCAGTATTTT. This chain connects TRBV5-1 to TRBJ2-3; TRBD2 aligns across 12 bases. Germline CDR1 SGHRS, CDR2 YFSETQ. The length of the CDR3 is 17 residues. With V trimmed by 4 bases and J by 1 base, 7 bases remained unmatched.

The chain uses TRBV28 and TRBJ2-2, with D possibly matching TRBD2 (6 bases). The CDR3 is made up of 16 amino acids. V dropped 2 bases and J dropped 8 bases, with 18 bases sitting between them. From germline, CDR1 is MDHEN and CDR2 SYDVKM. Here the CDR3 reads CASSLISGVGRGELFF. In nucleotides, the CDR3 is TGTGCCAGCAGTTTAATCTCGGGAGTTGGTAGAGGGGAGCTGTTTTTT. Based on the CDR3 plus reference TRBV28 and TRBJ2-2, the full variable domain is DVKVTQSSRYLVKRTGEKVFLECVQDMDHENMFWYRQDPGLGLRLIYFSYDVKMKEKGDIPEGYSVSREKKERFSLILESASTNQTSMYLCASSLISGVGRGELFFGEGSRLTVL.

This clone was found once. V is TRBV2 and J is TRBJ1-4, with D uncertain. Trimming took off 3 bases at V and 4 bases at J, with 6 bases between the two ends. CDR1 and CDR2 from the germline V gene are SNHLY and FYNNEI. This CDR3 comprises 13 residues. The DNA for the CDR3 is TGTGCCAGCAGTGAGGTTGGTAATGAAAAACTGTTTTTT. Encoded protein: CASSEVGNEKLFF. Full variable domain (missing parts from reference TRBV2 and TRBJ1-4): EPEVTQTPSHQVTQMGQEVILRCVPISNHLYFYWYRQILGQKVEFLVSFYNNEISEKSEIFDDQFSVERPDGSNFTLKIRSTKLEDSAMYFCASSEVGNEKLFFGSGTQLSVL.

Comment on this clone: In the same sample, other DNA sequences code for this CDR3. This sequence joins TRBV28 and TRBJ2-3; D is tentatively TRBD1 or TRBD2 (6 bases each). From germline, CDR1 is MDHEN and CDR2 SYDVKM. CDR3 size: 15 residues. V was trimmed by 3 bases and J by 3 bases, leaving 13 bases between them. The CDR3 DNA reads as TGTGCCAGCAGTTTTGGGGGGCAGGGGACAGATACGCAGTATTTT. Its translation is CASSFGGQGTDTQYF.

This clone appeared a few times. This chain connects TRBV5-1 to TRBJ2-4; possibly TRBD1 for D (5 bases). Trimming took off 0 bases at V and 4 bases at J, with 11 bases between the two ends. This CDR3 is 15 amino acids long. Looked up from germline, CDR1 is SGHRS and CDR2 is YFSETQ. The CDR3 region has the DNA TGCGCCAGCAGCTTGGAGGCAGGGCTAAAAAACATTCAGTACTTC. Encoded protein: CASSLEAGLKNIQYF.

The genes are TRBV19 and TRBJ1-1, with a possible D match to TRBD1 (5 bases). Germline V gene lookup returns CDR1 LNHDA and CDR2 SQIVND (reference sequence). This CDR3 spans 15 amino acids. V gave up 1 base and J gave up 4 bases, with 13 bases separating them. CDR3 nucleotide sequence: TGTGCCAGTAGTATAGTCACAGGTCTAGGCACTGAAGCTTTCTTT. Translation gives CASSIVTGLGTEAFF.

The chain recombines TRBV9 with TRBJ1-5; no firm D call. V dropped 4 bases and J dropped 8 bases, with 13 bases sitting between them. The V gene's germline CDR1 is SGDLS and CDR2 YYNGEE. This CDR3 region has 13 residues. Written as DNA, the CDR3 is TGTGCCAGCAGCACCGGGCCCCATGAGCCCCAGCATTTT. Translation: CASSTGPHEPQHF.

The chain employs TRBV5-1 and TRBJ2-3; no definite D call. The CDR3 contains 14 residues. The V and J ends lost 5 bases and 1 base respectively, with 11 bases between them. Germline loops: CDR1 SGHRS, CDR2 YFSETQ. CDR3 amino acids: CASRQLPGTDTQYF. CDR3 bases: TGCGCCAGCAGACAACTTCCAGGCACAGATACGCAGTATTTT.

The V call is TRBV5-4, the J call TRBJ2-7, with TRBD2 matching over 8 bases. The V gene's germline CDR1 is SGHNT and CDR2 YYREEE (reference sequence). The CDR3 spans 12 residues. The J segment lost 5 bases and the V segment lost 5 bases, leaving 3 bases of the junction unmatched. The CDR3 DNA reads TGTGCCAGCAGATCAGCGGGAGACGAGCAGTACTTC. Protein: CASRSAGDEQYF.

This clone appeared a few times. This may arise from a read error, as a much more abundant clone is one base away. The chain links TRBV28 to TRBJ2-1; no definite D call. V lost 3 bases, J lost 8 bases, and 2 bases lay in between. The germline V gene has CDR1 MDHEN and CDR2 SYDVKM. The CDR3 has 10 amino acids. The CDR3 sequence is CASSFYEQFF. CDR3 in DNA: TGTGCCAGCAGTTTTTATGAGCAGTTCTTC.

The chain joins TRBV28 to TRBJ2-3; TRBD2 matches 11 bases. Trimming removed 2 bases from V and 2 bases from J; junction bases left unmatched: 15. The CDR3 loop spans 20 amino acids. Germline CDR1 is MDHEN and CDR2 is SYDVKM. CDR3 loop: CASSLIRTSGSVDLTDTQYF. CDR3 nucleotides: TGTGCCAGCAGTTTAATCCGAACTAGCGGGAGCGTAGACCTCACAGATACGCAGTATTTT.

Here the CDR3 DNA reads TGTGCCAGCACTCTAGCGGGAGGGAGCACAGATACGCAGTATTTT. It translates to CASTLAGGSTDTQYF. This chain links TRBV6-1 with TRBJ2-3; 12 nucleotides match TRBD2. V gave up 7 bases and J gave up 0 bases; unmatched junction bases: 2. Germline loops: CDR1 MNHNS, CDR2 SASEGT. CDR3 length equals 15 residues.

This chain uses TRBV16 with TRBJ1-1; D possibly corresponds to TRBD1 (5 bases). In germline, CDR1 is KGHSY, CDR2 FQNENV. V was clipped by 4 bases and J by 4 bases, with 10 bases between them. The CDR3 spans 13 residues. CDR3 region: CASSPGFTTEAFF. DNA for the CDR3: TGTGCCAGCAGCCCAGGGTTCACCACTGAAGCTTTCTTT.

The CDR3 sequence: CASRAVAAMNTGELFF. CDR3 coding DNA: TGTGCCAGCAGAGCGGTAGCAGCCATGAACACCGGGGAGCTGTTTTTT. This sequence joins TRBV7-6 and TRBJ2-2, with D possibly matching TRBD2 (5 bases). Germline V gene sequence: CDR1 SGHVS, CDR2 FNYEAQ. The CDR3 runs to 16 residues. V lost 6 bases to trimming and J lost 1 base, with 15 bases between them.